The 4 T cell receptor beta chains below were found in one sample sequenced in a study of blood T cell repertoires in COVID-19. TCRdb's table, derived via immunoSEQ multiplex PCR, lists solely in-frame clones and lacks some. This table holds about 68,000 clones, almost 85% found once. The source material was peripheral blood. These TCRs come from a man aged 50 or older with active COVID-19.

The V call is TRBV7-7, the J call TRBJ2-3, with 15 bases matching TRBD2. This CDR3 region has 16 residues. CDR1 is SSHAT and CDR2 is FNYEAQ in the germline V gene (reference sequence). The V and J ends lost 4 bases and 4 bases, in that order; junction bases with no gene match: 3. The CDR3 sequence is CASSSGLAGGADTQYF. The CDR3 bases are TGTGCCAGCAGCTCCGGACTAGCGGGGGGGGCAGATACGCAGTATTTT.

A word on this clone: Other DNA sequences of this sample code for an identical CDR3. V gene TRBV9 combines with J gene TRBJ2-3, with D tentatively TRBD2 (6 bases). The germline CDR1 and CDR2 sequences are SGDLS and YYNGEE. The ends were cut back, 2 bases at V and 4 bases at J, with 8 bases in the middle. The CDR3 has 13 residues. CDR3 protein: CASSVGGADTQYF. In nucleotides, the CDR3 is TGTGCCAGCAGCGTTGGAGGGGCAGATACGCAGTATTTT.

This clone has only a few counts. The chain uses TRBV4-1 and TRBJ2-1; D might be TRBD1 (5 bases). The length of the CDR3 is 15 residues. The V end was cut by 2 bases, the J end by 4 bases, with 12 bases between. Per the germline V gene, CDR1 is MGHRA and CDR2 is YSYEKL. CDR3: CASSQLQDIYNEQFF. The CDR3, as DNA: TGCGCCAGCAGCCAACTCCAGGACATTTACAATGAGCAGTTCTTC.

The chain combines TRBV11-2 with TRBJ2-7; 9 nucleotides agree with TRBD2. The V gene's germline CDR1 is SGHAT and CDR2 FQNNGV. The CDR3 totals 14 residues. The trim removed 3 bases at V and 2 bases at J, leaving 2 bases unmatched. The CDR3 protein is CASSFAGGTYEQYF. Written as DNA, the CDR3 is TGTGCCAGCAGCTTTGCGGGGGGGACCTACGAGCAGTACTTC.